The 27 T cell receptor beta chains reported below all come from one sample, sequenced in a study of cytomegalovirus exposure and HLA in healthy donors (dated by TCRdb to 2016 to 2017). Library creation used the immunoSEQ multiplex PCR assay. The clones in this table, taken by TCRdb from immuneACCESS, are in-frame only. Not every clone is retained; where verified, under half of the shortfall comes from an unresolved V gene, and the cause of the rest is unknown. Counted in this sample were around 150,000 clones; about 91% of them appeared once. Just under 8% of the sample is in the top ten clones. The sample comprised PBMCs. These receptors were collected from a woman under 30 in good health and CMV-seropositive.

Worth noting for this clone: Relative to the germline gene, one junction end is altered; a read error may explain this. V is TRBV2 and J is TRBJ1-5, with 7 bases lining up with TRBD1. This CDR3 comprises 15 residues. CDR1 and CDR2 (germline): SNHLY, FYNNEI. CDR3: CASSEDRAGNQPQHF. The CDR3 DNA is TGTGCCAGCAGCGAAGACAGGGCGGGCAATCAGCCCCAGCATTTT. Complete variable domain (other parts from reference TRBV2 and TRBJ1-5): EPEVTQTPSHQVTQMGQEVILRCVPISNHLYFYWYRQILGQKVEFLVSFYNNEISEKSEIFDDQFSVERPDGSNFTLKIRSTKLEDSAMYFCASSEDRAGNQPQHFGDGTRLSIL.

The V gene is TRBV7-8, the J gene TRBJ1-2, with unresolved D. V was shortened by 1 base and J by 2 bases, with 11 bases between the two germline ends. The CDR3 has 15 residues. Germline values: CDR1 SGHVS, CDR2 FQNEAQ. The DNA of the CDR3 is TGTGCCAGCAGCTTAGATTCCCAACTAAACTATGGCTACACCTTC. This translates into CASSLDSQLNYGYTF.

The chain couples TRBV18 to TRBJ1-5, with D maybe TRBD1 (5 bases). The V end lost 4 bases, the J end lost 4 bases, and 8 bases lay between the germline ends. Germline assignment: CDR1 KGHSH and CDR2 LQKENI. This CDR3 has 13 amino acids. The DNA for the CDR3 is TGTGCCAGCTCACGGGGGGGGAATCAGCCCCAGCATTTT. Protein: CASSRGGNQPQHF.

V usage is TRBV7-2 and J usage is TRBJ1-5; D gene uncertain. Germline loops: CDR1 SGHTA, CDR2 FQGNSA. V was clipped by 5 bases and J by 4 bases, with 6 bases between them. The CDR3 is made up of 12 amino acids. The CDR3 loop reads CASSVTNQPQHF. CDR3 sequence (DNA): TGTGCCAGCAGCGTTACAAATCAGCCCCAGCATTTT. Based on the CDR3 plus reference TRBV7-2 and TRBJ1-5, the full variable domain is GAGVSQSPSNKVTEKGKDVELRCDPISGHTALYWYRQSLGQGLEFLIYFQGNSAPDKSGLPSDRFSAERTGGSVSTLTIQRTQQEDSAVYLCASSVTNQPQHFGDGTRLSIL.

CDR3 bases: TGTGCCAGCGTCAGTATTGCGGGGATTGGGGCTTTCTTT. This gives the protein CASVSIAGIGAFF. This sequence joins TRBV6-1 and TRBJ1-1; D uncertain. The V gene's germline CDR1 is MNHNS and CDR2 SASEGT. The CDR3 loop spans 13 amino acids. Trimming pared 8 bases from V and 11 bases from J, leaving 21 bases between.

This clone is a singleton in its sample. V gene TRBV19 combines with J gene TRBJ2-1; 11 bases are a match to TRBD2. The CDR3 contains 17 residues. CDR1 LNHDA and CDR2 SQIVND come from the germline V gene (reference sequence). V gave up 4 bases and J gave up 4 bases; unmatched junction bases: 9. This CDR3 is CASSRLEGLAEYNEQFF. The CDR3 DNA is TGTGCCAGTAGTAGACTCGAGGGACTAGCGGAATACAATGAGCAGTTCTTC.

Ten or more counts support this clone. The chain couples TRBV29-1 to TRBJ1-2; D is undetermined. Trimming pared 4 bases from V and 6 bases from J, leaving 12 bases between. The CDR3 totals 12 residues. Germline V CDR1 and CDR2: SQVTM, ANQGSEA. The CDR3 sequence: CSVASLRDGYTF. DNA for the CDR3: TGCAGCGTTGCGTCCCTTAGAGATGGCTACACCTTC.

V usage is TRBV7-9 and J usage is TRBJ2-1; a weak D match, TRBD1 (6 bases). Germline V gene data show CDR1 as SEHNR and CDR2 as FQNEAQ (reference sequence). The CDR3 totals 16 residues. The V end lost 1 base, the J end lost 3 bases, and 13 bases lay between the germline ends. This CDR3 is CASSLVGDTNYNEQFF. DNA for the CDR3: TGTGCCAGCAGCTTAGTAGGGGACACTAACTACAATGAGCAGTTCTTC.

The V and J genes are TRBV18 and TRBJ2-1; a possible D gene is TRBD2 (5 bases). This CDR3 is 14 amino acids long. Deletions cut 3 bases from V and 4 bases from J, with 10 bases between. Germline-derived CDR1 and CDR2 are KGHSH and LQKENI. DNA for the CDR3: TGTGCCAGCTCACCTAGCGTAGGGTACAATGAGCAGTTCTTC. Translated, it gives CASSPSVGYNEQFF.

The gene calls are TRBV28 and TRBJ2-4; no clear D. Germline values: CDR1 MDHEN, CDR2 SYDVKM. The V end was cut by 3 bases, the J end by 5 bases, with 11 bases between. The CDR3 runs to 14 residues. The CDR3 here is CASSLAGPQNIQYF. DNA for the CDR3: TGTGCCAGCAGTTTGGCAGGCCCCCAAAACATTCAGTACTTC.

This clone was seen a few times. The chain uses TRBV11-3 and TRBJ1-6; 7 bases are a match to TRBD1. This CDR3 spans 14 amino acids. Losses at the gene ends were 5 bases for V and 7 bases for J; bases not matched to a gene: 5. Germline loops: CDR1 SGHNT, CDR2 YENEEA. CDR3 DNA sequence: TGTGCCAGCAGCCTGGGACAGTGGAATTCACCCCTCCACTTT. Translated: CASSLGQWNSPLHF.

The chain couples TRBV6-5 to TRBJ2-2, with 7 bases fitting TRBD2. With 0 bases clipped from V and 3 bases from J, the junction kept 4 bases outside the gene matches. The CDR3 is 16 residues long. Germline CDR1 and CDR2: MNHEY and SVGAGI. The CDR3 sequence: CASSYSGGRHTGELFF. The CDR3 nucleotides read TGTGCCAGCAGTTACTCTGGCGGGAGACACACCGGGGAGCTGTTTTTT.

V usage is TRBV7-2 and J usage is TRBJ2-7, with TRBD1 matching over 8 bases. Losses at the gene ends were 8 bases for V and 2 bases for J; bases not matched to a gene: 8. Looked up from germline, CDR1 is SGHTA and CDR2 is FQGNSA. The CDR3 is 14 amino acids. This CDR3 reads CASVSDRVAYEQYF. DNA for the CDR3: TGTGCCAGCGTATCGGACAGGGTCGCCTACGAGCAGTACTTC.

The chain employs TRBV6-1 and TRBJ2-1, with a possible D match to TRBD2 (6 bases). Trimming took 7 bases from V and 5 from J, leaving 12 bases between them. Germline V gives CDR1 MNHNS, CDR2 SASEGT. This CDR3 is 13 amino acids long. The CDR3 spells CASMWEVHNEQFF. The CDR3 nucleotides read TGTGCCAGCATGTGGGAGGTCCACAATGAGCAGTTCTTC.

The J gene is TRBJ1-1, the V gene TRBV5-6; 8 nucleotides match TRBD1. CDR3 length: 15 amino acids. J gave up 8 bases and V 4 bases, and 13 bases lay outside the gene matches. Germline CDR1 reads SGHDT; CDR2 reads YYEEEE. Written as DNA, the CDR3 is TGTGCCAGCAGCCCTAGGACAGGGTGGGGTCAGGAAGCTTTCTTT. Translating gives CASSPRTGWGQEAFF.

V and J are TRBV11-2 and TRBJ1-5; 8 positions agree with TRBD1. Germline values: CDR1 SGHAT, CDR2 FQNNGV. The CDR3 runs to 18 residues. The V gene end was trimmed by 0 bases and the J gene end by 0 bases; junction bases not matched to a gene: 7. The DNA for the CDR3 is TGTGCCAGCAGCTTAGATTTGGGACAGGATCATAGCAATCAGCCCCAGCATTTT. Protein: CASSLDLGQDHSNQPQHF. The whole variable domain, remainder taken from reference TRBV11-2 and TRBJ1-5, is EAGVAQSPRYKIIEKRQSVAFWCNPISGHATLYWYQQILGQGPKLLIQFQNNGVVDDSQLPKDRFSAERLKGVDSTLKIQPAKLEDSAVYLCASSLDLGQDHSNQPQHFGDGTRLSIL.

The chain uses TRBV27 and TRBJ1-6, with TRBD1 as a possible D gene (6 bases). This CDR3 contains 15 residues. V was pared by 3 bases and J by 7 bases, with 13 bases between. Per germline, CDR1 MNHEY and CDR2 SMNVEV (reference sequence). The CDR3 loop reads CASSFPGEVNSPLHF. In DNA, the CDR3 is TGTGCCAGCAGTTTCCCAGGGGAAGTCAATTCACCCCTCCACTTT.

The chain combines TRBV7-2 with TRBJ1-3; 7 bases match TRBD1. Germline CDR1 and CDR2: SGHTA and FQGNSA. The CDR3 loop spans 15 amino acids. After removal of 3 bases from V and 3 bases from J, the junction contained 5 bases not matched to a gene. The CDR3 reads CASSLEGQIGNTIYF. In DNA, the CDR3 is TGTGCCAGCAGCTTGGAGGGACAGATTGGAAACACCATATATTTT.

The genes are TRBV11-2 and TRBJ2-7; 10 nucleotides align to TRBD2. The CDR3 spans 18 residues. V dropped 1 base and J dropped 2; count of bases not matched to a gene: 11. Germline lookup yields CDR1 SGHAT and CDR2 FQNNGV. The CDR3 sequence is CASSLAGGWTSGTYEQYF. The CDR3 DNA reads as TGTGCCAGCAGCTTAGCCGGGGGGTGGACTAGCGGTACCTACGAGCAGTACTTC.

To note about this clone: The identical CDR3 is also encoded by other nucleotide sequences in the sample. This chain links TRBV5-1 with TRBJ2-5; 9 positions match TRBD2. The length of the CDR3 is 14 residues. Per germline, CDR1 SGHRS and CDR2 YFSETQ. The junction had 3 bases not matched to a gene; V was cut back by 5 bases and J by 1 base. The CDR3 is CASSFSGGQETQYF. CDR3 nucleotides: TGCGCCAGCAGTTTTAGCGGGGGCCAAGAGACCCAGTACTTC.

The rearrangement links TRBV5-4 to TRBJ2-6; tentatively, D is TRBD1 (6 bases). V lost 4 bases and J lost 2, with 16 bases in between. Germline CDR1 reads SGHNT; CDR2 reads YYREEE (reference sequence). This CDR3 contains 17 residues. Here the CDR3 DNA reads TGTGCCAGCAGCCCAAACACAGGGCCCCCTGGGGCCAACGTCCTGACTTTC. It is translated as CASSPNTGPPGANVLTF.

The CDR3 DNA is TGTGCCAGCAGCCGACCTTTGAGGGAGGCAGATGGCTACACCTTC. Its protein is CASSRPLREADGYTF. The rearrangement uses TRBV11-2 and TRBJ1-2; D not resolved. The germline V and J ends were trimmed by 5 bases and 6 bases, with 19 bases remaining between them. Germline V lookup: CDR1 SGHAT, CDR2 FQNNGV. The CDR3 length is 15 residues.

The rearrangement joins TRBV7-8 to TRBJ2-1, with a tentative D call TRBD1 (6 bases). The CDR3 extends over 15 amino acids. Germline V CDR1 and CDR2: SGHVS, FQNEAQ. V lost 7 bases to trimming and J lost 3 bases, with 16 bases between them. CDR3: CASNQGQPVYNEQFF. The CDR3 DNA sequence: TGTGCCAGCAATCAGGGGCAGCCAGTCTACAATGAGCAGTTCTTC.

The rearrangement uses TRBV28 and TRBJ1-4; D is perhaps TRBD1 (5 bases). Germline loops: CDR1 MDHEN, CDR2 SYDVKM. V shed 2 bases and J shed 8 bases, with 15 bases lying between them. This CDR3 is built from 15 residues. The CDR3 nucleotides are TGTGCCAGCAGTTTAGGGGAAGGGGATTACGAAAAACTGTTTTTT. Its translation is CASSLGEGDYEKLFF.

This chain connects TRBV5-1 to TRBJ2-3; tentative D call: TRBD1 (5 bases). Germline V gene data show CDR1 as SGHRS and CDR2 as YFSETQ. The V end was cut by 3 bases, the J end by 4 bases, with 12 bases between. The length of the CDR3 is 14 residues. CDR3 sequence reads: CASSWGTGADTQYF. For the CDR3, the DNA is TGCGCCAGCAGCTGGGGAACAGGTGCAGATACGCAGTATTTT.

The V gene is TRBV29-1, the J gene TRBJ2-3; 9 bases map to TRBD2. Germline CDR1 and CDR2: SQVTM and ANQGSEA. The CDR3 contains 14 residues. J lost 4 bases, V lost 7 bases, and 9 bases had no gene match. CDR3 DNA: TGCAGCGGGCGGCGGGGGGGGTTGGCAGATACGCAGTATTTT. Translation: CSGRRGGLADTQYF.

V gene TRBV2 combines with J gene TRBJ1-3; D ambiguous. The CDR3 runs 14 residues. The V and J ends lost 10 bases and 4 bases respectively, with 17 bases between them. The germline gives CDR1 SNHLY, CDR2 FYNNEI. CDR3 in amino acids: CAMGHGSGGNTIYF. The CDR3 nucleotides read TGTGCCATGGGTCATGGGTCGGGAGGAAACACCATATATTTT.